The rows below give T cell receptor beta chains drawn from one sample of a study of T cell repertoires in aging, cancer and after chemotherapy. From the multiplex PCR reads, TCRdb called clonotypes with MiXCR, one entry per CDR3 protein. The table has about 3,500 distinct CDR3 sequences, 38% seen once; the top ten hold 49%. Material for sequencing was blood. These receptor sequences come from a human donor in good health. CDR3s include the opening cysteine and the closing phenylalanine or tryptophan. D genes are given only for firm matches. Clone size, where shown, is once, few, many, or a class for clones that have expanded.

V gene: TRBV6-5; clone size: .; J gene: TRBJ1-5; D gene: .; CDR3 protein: CASSNNRGLSNQPQHF; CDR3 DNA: TGTGCCAGCAGTAACAATAGGGGACTTAGCAATCAGCCCCAGCATTTT
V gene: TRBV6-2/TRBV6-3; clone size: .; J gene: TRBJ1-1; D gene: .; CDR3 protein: CASTQNTEAFF; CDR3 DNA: TGTGCCAGCACACAGAACACTGAAGCTTTCTTT
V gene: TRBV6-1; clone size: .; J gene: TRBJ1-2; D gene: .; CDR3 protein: CASSVETFRGANYGYTF; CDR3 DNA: TGTGCCAGCAGTGTCGAAACGTTCCGGGGGGCCAACTATGGCTACACCTTC
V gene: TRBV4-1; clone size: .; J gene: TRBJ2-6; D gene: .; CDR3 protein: CASSQVEGAGANVLTF; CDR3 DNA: TGCGCCAGCAGCCAAGTGGAGGGAGCCGGGGCCAACGTCCTGACTTTC
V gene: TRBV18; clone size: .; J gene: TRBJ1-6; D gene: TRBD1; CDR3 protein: CASSPEDRGLGSPLHF; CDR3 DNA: TGTGCCAGCTCACCAGAGGACAGGGGATTGGGATCACCCCTCCACTTT
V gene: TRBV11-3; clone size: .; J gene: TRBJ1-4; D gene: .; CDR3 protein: CASSQDTARVGEKLFF; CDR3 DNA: TGTGCCAGCAGCCAAGATACGGCCAGGGTGGGCGAAAAACTGTTTTTT
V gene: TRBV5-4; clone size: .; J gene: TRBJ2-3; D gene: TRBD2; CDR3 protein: CASSLLAGGQVTQYF; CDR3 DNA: TGTGCCAGCAGCTTACTAGCGGGGGGCCAGGTTACGCAGTATTTT
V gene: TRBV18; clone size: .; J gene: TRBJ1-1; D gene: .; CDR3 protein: CASSPIQGGYTEAFF; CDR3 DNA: TGTGCCAGCTCACCTATACAGGGCGGCTACACTGAAGCTTTCTTT
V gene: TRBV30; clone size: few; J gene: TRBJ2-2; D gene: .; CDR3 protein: CAWRGRLGLNTGELFF; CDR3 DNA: TGTGCCTGGAGGGGCAGGTTGGGCTTAAACACCGGGGAGCTGTTTTTT
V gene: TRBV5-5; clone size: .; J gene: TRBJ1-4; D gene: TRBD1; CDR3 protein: CASRMTGGKPEKLFF; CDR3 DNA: TGTGCCAGCAGGATGACAGGGGGCAAGCCTGAAAAACTGTTTTTT
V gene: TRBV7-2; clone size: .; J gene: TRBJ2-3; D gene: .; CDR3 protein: CASSLRTLTDTQYF; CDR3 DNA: TGTGCCAGCAGCCTTCGGACTCTCACAGATACGCAGTATTTT
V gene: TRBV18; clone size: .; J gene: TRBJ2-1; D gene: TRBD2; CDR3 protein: CASSPNVAGDRNEQFF; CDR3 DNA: TGTGCCAGCTCACCGAACGTAGCGGGGGACCGCAATGAGCAGTTCTTC
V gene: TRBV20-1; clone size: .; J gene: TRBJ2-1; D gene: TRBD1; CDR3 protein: CSANQGALQFF; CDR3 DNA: TGCAGTGCCAACCAGGGGGCGCTACAGTTCTTC
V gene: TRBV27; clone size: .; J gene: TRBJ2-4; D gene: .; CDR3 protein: CATQGTGAKNIQYF; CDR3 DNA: TGTGCCACCCAAGGTACAGGCGCCAAAAACATTCAGTACTTC
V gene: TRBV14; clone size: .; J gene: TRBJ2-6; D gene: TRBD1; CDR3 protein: CASSQEGQSYSGANVLTF; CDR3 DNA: TGTGCCAGCAGCCAAGAGGGACAGTCGTACTCTGGGGCCAACGTCCTGACTTTC
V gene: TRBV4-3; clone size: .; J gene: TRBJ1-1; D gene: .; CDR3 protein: CASSRATGPNTEAFF; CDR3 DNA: TGTGCCAGCAGCCGGGCGACGGGGCCGAACACTGAAGCTTTCTTT
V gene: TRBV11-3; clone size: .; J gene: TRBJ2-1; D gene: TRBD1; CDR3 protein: CASSQERTGELYNEQFF; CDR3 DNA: TGTGCCAGCAGCCAAGAGCGCACAGGGGAATTATACAATGAGCAGTTCTTC
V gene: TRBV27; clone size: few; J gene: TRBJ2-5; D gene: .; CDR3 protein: CASSLSGFYQETQYF; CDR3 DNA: TGTGCCAGCAGTCTCAGCGGGTTCTACCAAGAGACCCAGTACTTC
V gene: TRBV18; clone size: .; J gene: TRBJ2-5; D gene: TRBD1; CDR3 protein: CASSPGDRRETQYF; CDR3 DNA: TGTGCCAGCTCACCTGGGGACAGGCGAGAGACCCAGTACTTC